A selection of T cell receptor beta chains follows, all from one sample in a study of shared clonotypes between healthy human individuals. TCRdb's copy holds only in-frame clones and misses some; the assay was immunoSEQ multiplex PCR. This sample has some 510,000 clones, with approximately 79% found just once. Sequences were obtained from PBMCs. Receptors originate from a woman in her thirties or forties in good health. Some clones in this sample may be carry-over from other donors' samples. CDR3s include the opening cysteine and the closing phenylalanine or tryptophan. The order of the fields is D gene, clone size, J gene, V gene, CDR3 DNA, CDR3 protein. The D gene is left open where the match is weak. Only part of the rows carry a size: once, few, many, or a class if the clone is expanded.

D: NA; size: few; J: TRBJ1-1; V: TRBV30; DNA: TGTGCCTGGAGTGTATTTTCGTGGAACACTGAAGCTTTCTTT; CDR3: CAWSVFSWNTEAFF
D: TRBD2; size: NA; J: TRBJ2-7; V: TRBV7-9; DNA: TGTGCCAGCAGCCGATCTAGCGGATCCTACGAGCAGTACTTC; CDR3: CASSRSSGSYEQYF
D: NA; size: NA; J: TRBJ2-3; V: TRBV7-3; DNA: TGTGCCAGCAGCCGGGACCTAGGTATCACAGATACGCAGTATTTT; CDR3: CASSRDLGITDTQYF
D: NA; size: NA; J: TRBJ2-4; V: TRBV15; DNA: TGTGCCACCAGCAGAGATAGACATTATGGAAACATTCAGTACTTC; CDR3: CATSRDRHYGNIQYF
D: NA; size: NA; J: TRBJ2-5; V: TRBV28; DNA: TGTGCCAGCAGTTTATTAGCTCAAGAGACCCAGTACTTC; CDR3: CASSLLAQETQYF
D: NA; size: NA; J: TRBJ2-3; V: TRBV5-1; DNA: TGCGCCAGCAGCTTGGTAGGAGCTCGGAGCACAGATACGCAGTATTTT; CDR3: CASSLVGARSTDTQYF
D: NA; size: once; J: TRBJ2-7; V: TRBV15; DNA: TGTGCCACCAGCAGAGATCGGGAAGTTGGCCCCCTTTTTTTC; CDR3: CATSRDREVGPLFF
D: TRBD2; size: few; J: TRBJ2-1; V: TRBV7-3; DNA: TGTGCCAGCAGCTTCCAGCTAGCGGGAGCCAATGAGCAGTTCTTC; CDR3: CASSFQLAGANEQFF
D: TRBD1; size: NA; J: TRBJ1-2; V: TRBV28; DNA: TGTGCCAGCAGTTCGATGGGACAGGTGCTCCCCTGGGCTAACTATGGCTACACCTTC; CDR3: CASSSMGQVLPWANYGYTF
D: TRBD1; size: NA; J: TRBJ2-1; V: TRBV28; DNA: TGTGCCCTAAGGGGCGGGACAGGGAAAATCAATGAGCAGTTCTTC; CDR3: CALRGGTGKINEQFF
D: NA; size: few; J: TRBJ2-3; V: TRBV7-2; DNA: TGTGCCAGCAGAGGGGGGGGAGATACGCAGTATTTT; CDR3: CASRGGGDTQYF
D: NA; size: NA; J: TRBJ2-1; V: TRBV29-1; DNA: TGCAGCGCTGTACTGGCAGGCTCCTACAATGAGCAGTTCTTC; CDR3: CSAVLAGSYNEQFF
D: NA; size: NA; J: TRBJ1-4; V: TRBV5-4; DNA: TGTGCCAGCAGCTTGCGAGACAGTGATGAAAAACTGTTTTTT; CDR3: CASSLRDSDEKLFF